The entry that follows covers one TCR beta chain sequence. Its specificity is unknown. The data were taken from a study of follicular helper T cells after annual influenza vaccination. The wider study: Across the 2013-2014, 2014-2015 and 2015-2016 vaccination seasons, some subjects were resampled. Findings and limits, study-wide: Just about 9-21% of cells analyzed had recovered productive TCRB sequences. Plasmablast frequency change correlated with clonality change in ICOS+CD38+ cTfh.

The method was immunoSEQ multiplex PCR; TCRdb's version includes in-frame clones alone and lacks a portion of them. This repertoire shows 9,000 to 13,000 clones, over 80% found once; its top ten account for about 0.77%. The time point: 2014-2015 season, 7 days after vaccination. Germline CDR1 and CDR2: LGHNA and YSLEER. This CDR3 is built from 14 residues. V was clipped by 4 bases and J by 5 bases, with 14 bases between them. This specimen consisted of CXCR5- memory CD4+ T cells sorted from blood, obtained 7 days after influenza vaccination. The rearrangement joins TRBV4-3 to TRBJ1-1; D possibly corresponds to TRBD1 (5 bases). This TCR derives from an adult who received the influenza vaccine. CDR3 amino acids: CASSPGDRWTEAFF. CDR3 DNA sequence: TGCGCCAGCAGCCCGGGGGACCGGTGGACTGAAGCTTTCTTT.